The 10 T cell receptor beta chains below all came from one sample that was sequenced in a study of cytomegalovirus exposure and HLA in healthy donors. The study ran its PCR with 60 Vbeta and 13 Jbeta primers. Assay: immunoSEQ multiplex PCR; the TCRdb copy retains only in-frame clones and omits some. The sample shows almost 200,000 clones, roughly 77% of them seen only once. Sequencing was performed on PBMCs. These receptor sequences come from a male donor in good health and CMV-seropositive.

CDR3: CASSLAPEQKETQYF. The CDR3 DNA reads TGTGCCAGCAGCTTAGCGCCGGAACAGAAAGAGACCCAGTACTTC. This rearrangement joins TRBV7-6 to TRBJ2-5; no reliable D call. This CDR3 is built from 15 residues. V was pared by 0 bases and J by 3 bases, with 11 bases between. Germline-derived CDR1 and CDR2 are SGHVS and FNYEAQ.

This clone was observed a few times. The gene calls are TRBV7-3 and TRBJ1-1, with TRBD1 matching 9 bases. The CDR3 consists of 14 residues. With 4 bases clipped from V and 3 bases from J, the junction kept 3 bases outside the gene matches. Germline assignment: CDR1 SGHTA and CDR2 FQGTGA. CDR3 DNA sequence: TGTGCCAGCAGCTCTGGACAGGGGCACACTGAAGCTTTCTTT. This codes for CASSSGQGHTEAFF.

The chain links TRBV27 to TRBJ2-7; D possibly corresponds to TRBD2 (8 bases). CDR3 length: 18 residues. V gave up 2 bases and J gave up 3 bases, with 23 bases separating them. Germline CDR1 reads MNHEY; CDR2 reads SMNVEV (reference sequence). As DNA, the CDR3 is TGTGCCAGCAGTTTAAGGGGGCGTAGCGGGGATTTTTTCTACGAGCAGTACTTC. This gives the protein CASSLRGRSGDFFYEQYF.

The chain uses TRBV4-3 and TRBJ2-5; 9 bases fit TRBD1. CDR1 and CDR2 from the germline V gene are LGHNA and YSLEER. The CDR3 is 16 residues long. The junction had 6 bases not matched to a gene; V was cut back by 0 bases and J by 4 bases. CDR3: CASSQDTDRGGETQYF. As DNA, the CDR3 is TGCGCCAGCAGCCAAGATACCGACAGGGGGGGAGAGACCCAGTACTTC.

The rearrangement joins TRBV23-1 to TRBJ2-6; 8 bases are a match to TRBD1. TRBV23-1 is placed among ORFs of uncertain function. The CDR3 is made up of 22 amino acids. V shed 0 bases and J 0 bases; nucleotides not matched to a gene: 16. The CDR3 DNA follows: TGCGCCAGCAGTCAATCAGGGGCACGAGACAGGGGAGTCCTCTCTGGGGCCAACGTCCTGACTTTC. Its translation: CASSQSGARDRGVLSGANVLTF.

The chain is built from TRBV28 and TRBJ1-5; 8 bases align to TRBD1. CDR3 size: 15 residues. Per the germline V gene, CDR1 is MDHEN and CDR2 is SYDVKM. Trimming took 7 bases from V and 4 from J; bases not matched to a gene: 9. The CDR3 protein is CASTQDRVGNQPQHF. For the CDR3, the DNA is TGTGCCAGCACCCAGGACAGGGTAGGGAATCAGCCCCAGCATTTT.

This chain connects TRBV6-5 to TRBJ2-1, with TRBD1 identical over 7 bases. The CDR3 runs 13 residues. Germline V lookup: CDR1 MNHEY, CDR2 SVGAGI. V lost 6 bases to trimming and J lost 9 bases; unmatched junction nucleotides: 8. The CDR3 region is CASSLTGLGEQFF. DNA of the CDR3: TGTGCCAGCAGCTTGACAGGGTTGGGTGAGCAGTTCTTC.

The V call is TRBV9, the J call TRBJ1-6; possibly TRBD1 for D (6 bases). This CDR3 spans 13 amino acids. The germline V gene encodes CDR1 SGDLS and CDR2 YYNGEE. Between the trimmed V and J ends, which lost 7 bases and 10 bases, there was a span of 15 bases. In nucleotides, the CDR3 is TGTGCCAGCGGGGGAGACAGGAGGTCACCCCTCCACTTT. It encodes CASGGDRRSPLHF.

The J gene is TRBJ1-4, the V gene TRBV7-2, with D uncertain. CDR3 length equals 12 residues. Germline V gene data show CDR1 as SGHTA and CDR2 as FQGNSA. Trimming removed 0 bases from V and 10 bases from J, with 6 bases in between. The CDR3, as DNA: TGTGCCAGCAGCTTAGCGGGGAGAAAACTGTTTTTT. Translated: CASSLAGRKLFF.

This clone is a singleton in its sample. The chain couples TRBV30 to TRBJ1-5, with 8 positions matching TRBD1. The CDR3 is 14 amino acids. The junction had 9 bases not matched to a gene; V was cut back by 5 bases and J by 6 bases. Per germline, CDR1 GTSNPN and CDR2 SVGIG (reference sequence). Written as DNA, the CDR3 is TGTGCCTGGGACGCTGGACAGGGTCGTCAGCCCCAGCATTTT. It encodes CAWDAGQGRQPQHF.